This T cell receptor (beta chain) came from a study of T-cell reconstitution after alpha-beta-depleted transplantation in children. Unique molecular identifiers were incorporated when the TCRbeta library was constructed. A single record per CDR3 protein comes from TCRdb applying MiXCR to the PCR reads. The sample holds about 240,000 distinct CDR3 sequences; about 12% are singletons and the top ten take about 2.6%. The V gene's germline CDR1 is SGHDT and CDR2 YYEEEE. V was clipped by 8 bases and J by 4 bases, with 15 bases between them. The CDR3 has 13 residues. The rearrangement uses TRBV5-6 and TRBJ2-5; a possible D gene is TRBD2 (6 bases). Sequences were derived from PBMCs from the stem cell graft donor, sampled from the stem cell graft. The receptor was isolated from a human donor who donated a stem cell graft to a child with acute lymphoblastic leukemia. The CDR3 DNA sequence: TGTGCCAGTCTGGCGGGGATTAGAGAGACCCAGTACTTC. It specifies CASLAGIRETQYF.